This paragraph covers one T cell receptor (beta chain) sequence. This clone was found many times. The antigen it recognizes is unknown. Nothing much larger sits one base from this clone, and base qualities are not available. The library was made by PCR. The sample was run on an Illumina HiSeq 4000. High-throughput sequencing was used to profile the TCR beta-chain CDR3 region of every patient. In the original analysis: A classifier to discriminate distant-metastatic papillary thyroid cancer patients was built from CDR3 differences across clinicopathological groups. To measure repertoire diversity the researchers used the Shannon index, while the Morisita-Horn index served to gauge how similar the tumor and blood repertoires were. TCRdb took the public reads, trimmed them with fastp at Q25, ran MiXCR for clone calling and kept in-frame beta chains. TCRdb's processing, not the authors' own work, is the source of the V and J calls. The sample records about 6,800 clones, over 2.5% of which are singletons. In total, the top ten clones hold over 15% of the sample.

The data were obtained in a study of metastatic and nonmetastatic thyroid tumors (dated by TCRdb to about 2020). General notes on the study: The researchers compared repertoires between peripheral blood samples and tumor or nodule tissue samples from patients with malignant or benign thyroid disease. Overall study outcomes, separate from this receptor: In both blood and tumor samples, TCR beta diversity was reported to be significantly higher in malignant tumors than in benign nodules.

The germline V gene provides CDR1 KGHDR and CDR2 SFDVKD. Measured from the cysteine to the phenylalanine, the CDR3 is 13 residues long. The retained sequence is limited to the CDR3, 39 bases, with the frame set at the first base. Trimming removed 4 bases from V and 6 bases from J, leaving 11 bases between the germline ends. Before undergoing thyroid surgery, none of the patients had been given any kind of treatment. Using T-cell receptor beta sequencing, the study looked back at clinical samples from patients collected from the early 2010s to the late 2010s. The V and J segments used are TRBV24-1 and TRBJ1-2, with the D gene not clear enough to name. Sequencing input: tumor tissue. The clonotype was recovered from a female donor with papillary thyroid cancer or a benign thyroid nodule (not recorded which). Some clones in this sample may be carry-over from other donors' samples. The CDR3 has the sequence CATSDSRFDGYTF. The DNA sequence is TGTGCCACCAGTGACTCCCGGTTTGATGGCTACACCTTC.